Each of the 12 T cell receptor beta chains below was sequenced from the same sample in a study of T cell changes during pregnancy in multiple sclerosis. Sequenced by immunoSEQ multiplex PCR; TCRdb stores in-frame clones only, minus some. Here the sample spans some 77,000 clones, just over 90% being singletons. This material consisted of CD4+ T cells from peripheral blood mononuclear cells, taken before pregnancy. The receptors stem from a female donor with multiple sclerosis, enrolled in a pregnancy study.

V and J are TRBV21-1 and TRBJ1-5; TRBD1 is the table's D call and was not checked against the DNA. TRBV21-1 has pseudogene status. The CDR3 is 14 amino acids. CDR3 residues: CASSKDRGDQPQHF. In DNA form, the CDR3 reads TGTGCCAGCAGCAAAGACAGGGGGGATCAGCCCCAGCATTTT.

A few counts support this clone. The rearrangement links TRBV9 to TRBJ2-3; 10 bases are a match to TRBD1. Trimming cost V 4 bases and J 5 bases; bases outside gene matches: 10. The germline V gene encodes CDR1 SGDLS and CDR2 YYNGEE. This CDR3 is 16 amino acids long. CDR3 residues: CASSKRQGALGDTQYF. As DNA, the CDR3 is TGTGCCAGCAGCAAACGACAGGGGGCTTTGGGAGATACGCAGTATTTT.

The CDR3 is CSVHQGATNTGELFF. In DNA, the CDR3 is TGCAGCGTTCATCAGGGGGCAACCAACACCGGGGAGCTGTTTTTT. V gene TRBV29-1 combines with J gene TRBJ2-2; the match to TRBD1 covers 8 bases. The CDR3 covers 15 residues. With V trimmed by 5 bases and J by 2 bases, 7 bases remained unmatched. CDR1 and CDR2 (germline): SQVTM, ANQGSEA.

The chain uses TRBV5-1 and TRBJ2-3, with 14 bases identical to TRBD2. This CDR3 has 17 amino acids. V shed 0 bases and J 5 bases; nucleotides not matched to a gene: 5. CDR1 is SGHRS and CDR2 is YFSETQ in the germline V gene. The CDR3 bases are TGCGCCAGCAGCTTGGGACTAGCGGGAGGGTTCGAAGATACGCAGTATTTT. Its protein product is CASSLGLAGGFEDTQYF.

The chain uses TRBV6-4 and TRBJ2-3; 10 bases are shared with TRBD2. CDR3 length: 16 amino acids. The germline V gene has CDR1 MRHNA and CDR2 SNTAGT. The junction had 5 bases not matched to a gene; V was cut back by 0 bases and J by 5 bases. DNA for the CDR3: TGTGCCAGCAGTGACTCGCCTAGCGGGGGTAAAGATACGCAGTATTTT. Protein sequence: CASSDSPSGGKDTQYF.

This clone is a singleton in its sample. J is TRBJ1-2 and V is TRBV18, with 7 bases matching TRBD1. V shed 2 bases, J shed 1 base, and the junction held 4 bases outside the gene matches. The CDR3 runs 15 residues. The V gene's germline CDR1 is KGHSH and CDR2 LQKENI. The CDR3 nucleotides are TGTGCCAGCTCACCAGACAGGGAATTTAACTATGGCTACACCTTC. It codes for CASSPDREFNYGYTF.

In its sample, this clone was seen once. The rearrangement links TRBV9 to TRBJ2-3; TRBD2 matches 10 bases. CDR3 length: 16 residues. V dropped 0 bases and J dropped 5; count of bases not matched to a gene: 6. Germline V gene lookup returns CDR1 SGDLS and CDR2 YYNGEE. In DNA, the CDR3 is TGTGCCAGCAGCGTAGCACTTCTAGCGGGAGAAGATACGCAGTATTTT. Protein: CASSVALLAGEDTQYF. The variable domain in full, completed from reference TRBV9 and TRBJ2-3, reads DSGVTQTPKHLITATGQRVTLRCSPRSGDLSVYWYQQSLDQGLQFLIQYYNGEERAKGNILERFSAQQFPDLHSELNLSSLELGDSALYFCASSVALLAGEDTQYFGPGTRLTVL.

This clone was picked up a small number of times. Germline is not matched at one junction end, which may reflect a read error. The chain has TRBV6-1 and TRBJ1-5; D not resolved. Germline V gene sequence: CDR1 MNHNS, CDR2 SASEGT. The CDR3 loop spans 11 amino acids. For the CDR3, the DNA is TGTGCCAGCATGGGCAAGCAGCCCCAGCATTTT. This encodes CASMGKQPQHF.

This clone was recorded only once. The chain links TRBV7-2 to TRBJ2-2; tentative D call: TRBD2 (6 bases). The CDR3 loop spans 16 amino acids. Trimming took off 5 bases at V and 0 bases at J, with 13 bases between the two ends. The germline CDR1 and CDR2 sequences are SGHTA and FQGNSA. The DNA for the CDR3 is TGTGCCAGCAGCCCCCGACTAGGGGCGAACACCGGGGAGCTGTTTTTT. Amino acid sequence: CASSPRLGANTGELFF. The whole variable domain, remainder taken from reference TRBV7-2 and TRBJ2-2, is GAGVSQSPSNKVTEKGKDVELRCDPISGHTALYWYRQSLGQGLEFLIYFQGNSAPDKSGLPSDRFSAERTGGSVSTLTIQRTQQEDSAVYLCASSPRLGANTGELFFGEGSRLTVL.

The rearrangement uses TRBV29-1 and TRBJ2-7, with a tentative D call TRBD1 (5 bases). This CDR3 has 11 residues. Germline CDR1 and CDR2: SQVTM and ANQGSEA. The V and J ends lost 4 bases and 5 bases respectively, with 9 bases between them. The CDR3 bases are TGCAGCGTTGGCCAGGGCCACGAGCAGTACTTC. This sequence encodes CSVGQGHEQYF.

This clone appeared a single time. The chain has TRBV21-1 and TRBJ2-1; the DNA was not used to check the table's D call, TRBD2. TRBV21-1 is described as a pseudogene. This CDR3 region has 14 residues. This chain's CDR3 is CASSKERHHNEQFF. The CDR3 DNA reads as TGTGCCAGCAGCAAAGAGAGGCACCACAATGAGCAGTTCTTC.

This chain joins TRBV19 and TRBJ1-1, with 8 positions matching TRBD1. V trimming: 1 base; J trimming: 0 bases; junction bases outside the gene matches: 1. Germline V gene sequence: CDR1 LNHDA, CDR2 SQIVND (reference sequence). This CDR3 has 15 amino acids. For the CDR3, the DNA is TGTGCCAGTAGTATAGCAGGGGGCATGAACACTGAAGCTTTCTTT. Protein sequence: CASSIAGGMNTEAFF.